Each of the 9 T cell receptor beta chains below was sequenced from the same sample in a study of T cells after yellow fever vaccination. MiXCR, run by TCRdb on the 5' RACE reads, gives a single entry per CDR3 protein. The profile covers 450,000 to 650,000 distinct CDR3 sequences, with roughly 22% appearing a single time and about 16% taken by the ten largest. Sequenced material: PBMCs, taken about 20 days after the first yellow fever vaccination. The receptors shown here come from a man aged 18 to 30 who received the YFV17D yellow fever vaccine.

The chain carries TRBV18 and TRBJ2-7, with TRBD1 identical over 7 bases. Germline CDR1 and CDR2: KGHSH and LQKENI. J was trimmed by 2 bases and V by 3 bases; bases with no gene match: 4. The CDR3 has 14 residues. CDR3 coding DNA: TGTGCCAGCTCACCCCCGGGACAGACCTACGAGCAGTACGTC. This sequence encodes CASSPPGQTYEQYV.

This clonotype was counted at least ten times. CDR3: CASRDYTGELFF. The CDR3 coding sequence is TGCGCCAGCAGGGACTACACCGGGGAGCTGTTTTTT. The chain recombines TRBV4-3 with TRBJ2-2, with D tentatively TRBD2 (5 bases). The CDR3 sequence is 12 residues long. Trimming left V 6 bases short and J 3 bases short, with 5 bases between. Germline V gives CDR1 LGHNA, CDR2 YSLEER.

The chain is built from TRBV24-1 and TRBJ2-2; D gene uncertain. This CDR3 contains 12 residues. V lost 9 bases, J lost 0 bases, and 4 bases lay in between. Per the germline V gene, CDR1 is KGHDR and CDR2 is SFDVKD. The CDR3 loop is CATAANTGELFF. CDR3 DNA sequence: TGTGCCACCGCGGCGAACACCGGGGAGCTGTTTTTT.

The chain couples TRBV30 to TRBJ2-5; 7 bases map to TRBD1. Germline V lookup: CDR1 GTSNPN, CDR2 SVGIG (reference sequence). The CDR3 loop spans 15 amino acids. Unmatched junction bases numbered 6, after V lost 1 base and J lost 1 base. The CDR3 loop is CAWSASGTVQETQYF. CDR3 nucleotide sequence: TGTGCCTGGAGTGCGTCCGGGACAGTCCAAGAGACCCAGTACTTC.

The chain uses TRBV5-4 and TRBJ2-4, with D perhaps matching TRBD1 (6 bases). V lost 0 bases to trimming and J lost 11 bases, with 12 bases between them. This CDR3 is 13 amino acids long. Germline V lookup: CDR1 SGHNT, CDR2 YYREEE (reference sequence). The CDR3 region is CASSLDNRAVQYF. The CDR3 nucleotides are TGTGCCAGCAGCTTGGATAACAGGGCGGTTCAGTACTTC.

This clonotype was seen a few times. The chain couples TRBV20-1 to TRBJ2-7; D remains unclear. Trimming shortened V by 2 bases and J by 2 bases, and 13 bases separated the two germline ends. The CDR3 spans 14 residues. The germline V gene has CDR1 DFQATT and CDR2 SNEGSKA (reference sequence). CDR3 sequence: CSARSQVAAYEQYV. The CDR3 DNA is TGCAGTGCTAGATCTCAGGTCGCCGCCTACGAGCAGTACGTC.

This clonotype came up a few times. The chain is built from TRBV10-3 and TRBJ2-1; TRBD2 matches 12 bases. Looked up from germline, CDR1 is ENHRY and CDR2 is SYGVKD. V gave up 7 bases and J gave up 5 bases; unmatched junction bases: 12. The CDR3 has 17 residues. CDR3 amino acids: CAITRKPSGGADNEQFF. CDR3 DNA: TGTGCCATCACCAGAAAGCCTAGCGGGGGGGCGGACAATGAGCAGTTCTTC.

The genes are TRBV27 and TRBJ2-1; 13 bases agree with TRBD2. Germline V lookup: CDR1 MNHEY, CDR2 SMNVEV (reference sequence). Trimming cost V 0 bases and J 9 bases; bases outside gene matches: 5. The CDR3 runs 16 residues. The chain's CDR3 is CASSLSWGLAGLEQFF. The CDR3 coding sequence is TGTGCCAGCAGTTTATCGTGGGGACTAGCGGGGCTTGAGCAGTTCTTC.

The CDR3 is CASSMGLAGGDEQFF. CDR3 in DNA: TGTGCCAGTAGTATGGGACTAGCGGGGGGGGATGAGCAGTTCTTC. This rearrangement joins TRBV19 to TRBJ2-1; 16 nucleotides match TRBD2. The trim removed 3 bases at V and 8 bases at J, leaving 1 base unmatched. This CDR3 spans 15 amino acids. Per germline, CDR1 LNHDA and CDR2 SQIVND (reference sequence).